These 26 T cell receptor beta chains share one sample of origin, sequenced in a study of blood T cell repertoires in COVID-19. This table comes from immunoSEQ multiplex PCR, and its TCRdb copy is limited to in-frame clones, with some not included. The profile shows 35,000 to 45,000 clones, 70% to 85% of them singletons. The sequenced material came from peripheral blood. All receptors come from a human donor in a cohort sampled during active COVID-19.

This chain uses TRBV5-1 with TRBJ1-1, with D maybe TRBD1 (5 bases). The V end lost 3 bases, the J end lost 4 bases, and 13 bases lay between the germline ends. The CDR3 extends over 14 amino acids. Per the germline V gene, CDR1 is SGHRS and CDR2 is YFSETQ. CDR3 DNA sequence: TGCGCCAGCAGCTGGGAGGGTGGGGGCACTGAAGCTTTCTTT. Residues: CASSWEGGGTEAFF.

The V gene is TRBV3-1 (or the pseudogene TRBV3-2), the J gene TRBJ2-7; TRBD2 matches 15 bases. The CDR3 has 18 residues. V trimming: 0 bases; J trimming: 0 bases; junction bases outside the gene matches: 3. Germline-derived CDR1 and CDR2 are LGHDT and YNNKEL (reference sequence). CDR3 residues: CASSQEGLAGGPSYEQYF. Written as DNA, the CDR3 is TGTGCCAGCAGCCAAGAGGGACTAGCGGGGGGCCCCTCCTACGAGCAGTACTTC.

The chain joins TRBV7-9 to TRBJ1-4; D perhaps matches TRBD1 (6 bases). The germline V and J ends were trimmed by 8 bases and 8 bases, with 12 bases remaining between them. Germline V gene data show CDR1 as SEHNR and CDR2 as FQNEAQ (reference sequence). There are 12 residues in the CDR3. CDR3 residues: CASGVRGEKLFF. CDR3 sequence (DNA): TGTGCCAGCGGGGTTAGGGGGGAAAAACTGTTTTTT.

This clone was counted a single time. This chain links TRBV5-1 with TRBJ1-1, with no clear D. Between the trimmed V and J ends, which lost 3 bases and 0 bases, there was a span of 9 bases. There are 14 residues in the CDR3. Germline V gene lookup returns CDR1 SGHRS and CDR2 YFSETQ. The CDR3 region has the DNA TGCGCCAGCAGCTCGGGAAACCTGAACACTGAAGCTTTCTTT. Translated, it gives CASSSGNLNTEAFF.

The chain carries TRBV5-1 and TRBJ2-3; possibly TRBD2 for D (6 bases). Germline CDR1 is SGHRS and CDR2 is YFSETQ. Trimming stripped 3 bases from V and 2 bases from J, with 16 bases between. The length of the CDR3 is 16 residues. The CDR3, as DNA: TGCGCCAGCAGCTACTGGAGCGGGCTTTCCACAGATACGCAGTATTTT. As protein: CASSYWSGLSTDTQYF.

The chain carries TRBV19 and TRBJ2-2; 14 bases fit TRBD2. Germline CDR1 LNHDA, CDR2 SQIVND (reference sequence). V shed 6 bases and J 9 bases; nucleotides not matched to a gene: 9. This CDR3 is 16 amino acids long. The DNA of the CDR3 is TGTGCCAGTAGACCGACTAGCGGGGGGGGAGCCAGGGAGCTGTTTTTT. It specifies CASRPTSGGGARELFF.

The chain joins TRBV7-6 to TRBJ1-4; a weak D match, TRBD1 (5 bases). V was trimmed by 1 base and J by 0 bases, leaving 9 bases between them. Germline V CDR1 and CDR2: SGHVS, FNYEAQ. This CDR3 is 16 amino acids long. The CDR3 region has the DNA TGTGCCAGCAGCTTAGTAGACAGAGCAACTAATGAAAAACTGTTTTTT. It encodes CASSLVDRATNEKLFF.

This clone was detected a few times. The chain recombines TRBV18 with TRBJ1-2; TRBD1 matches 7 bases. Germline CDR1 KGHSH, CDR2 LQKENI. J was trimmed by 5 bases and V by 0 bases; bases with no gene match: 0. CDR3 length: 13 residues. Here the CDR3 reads CASSPPTGYGYTF. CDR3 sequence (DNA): TGTGCCAGCTCACCACCGACAGGGTATGGCTACACCTTC.

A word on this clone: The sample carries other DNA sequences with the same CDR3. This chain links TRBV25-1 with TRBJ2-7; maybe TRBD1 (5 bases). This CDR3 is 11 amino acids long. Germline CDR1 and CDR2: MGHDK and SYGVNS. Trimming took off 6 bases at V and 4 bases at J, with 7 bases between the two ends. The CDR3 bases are TGTGCCAGCAGCCAGGGTTACGAGCAGTACTTC. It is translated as CASSQGYEQYF.

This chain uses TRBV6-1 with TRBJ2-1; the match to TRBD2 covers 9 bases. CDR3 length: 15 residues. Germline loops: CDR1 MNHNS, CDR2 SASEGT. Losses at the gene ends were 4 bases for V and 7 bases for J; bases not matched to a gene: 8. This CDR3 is CASSALAGAGNEQFF. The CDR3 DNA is TGTGCCAGCAGTGCCTTAGCGGGGGCAGGGAATGAGCAGTTCTTC.

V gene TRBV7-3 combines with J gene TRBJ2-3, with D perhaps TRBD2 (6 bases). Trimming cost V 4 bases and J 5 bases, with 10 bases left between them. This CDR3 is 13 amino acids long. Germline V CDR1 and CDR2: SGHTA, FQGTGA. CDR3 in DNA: TGTGCCAGCAGCTACACGGGGGAAGATACGCAGTATTTT. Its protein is CASSYTGEDTQYF.

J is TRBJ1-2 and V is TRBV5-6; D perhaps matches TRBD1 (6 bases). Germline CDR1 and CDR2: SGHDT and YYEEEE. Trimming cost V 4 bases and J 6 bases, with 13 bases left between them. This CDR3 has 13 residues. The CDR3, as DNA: TGTGCCAGCAGCCGGGACGGGGGGCATGGCTACACCTTC. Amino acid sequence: CASSRDGGHGYTF. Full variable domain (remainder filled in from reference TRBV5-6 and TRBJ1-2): DAGVTQSPTHLIKTRGQQVTLRCSPKSGHDTVSWYQQALGQGPQFIFQYYEEEERQRGNFPDRFSGHQFPNYSSELNVNALLLGDSALYLCASSRDGGHGYTFGSGTRLTVV.

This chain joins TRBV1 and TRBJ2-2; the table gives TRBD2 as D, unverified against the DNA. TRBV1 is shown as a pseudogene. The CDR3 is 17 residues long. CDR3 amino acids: CTSSQERGTSGTGELFF. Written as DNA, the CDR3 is TGCACCAGCAGCCAAGAGAGGGGGACTAGCGGTACCGGGGAGCTGTTTTTT.

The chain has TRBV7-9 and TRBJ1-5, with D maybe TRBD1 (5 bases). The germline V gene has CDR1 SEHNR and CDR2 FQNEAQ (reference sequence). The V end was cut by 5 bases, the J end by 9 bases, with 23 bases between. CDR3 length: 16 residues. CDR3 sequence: CASSPNDSLYRWPQHF. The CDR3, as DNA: TGTGCCAGCAGCCCCAACGACAGCTTATATCGGTGGCCCCAGCATTTT.

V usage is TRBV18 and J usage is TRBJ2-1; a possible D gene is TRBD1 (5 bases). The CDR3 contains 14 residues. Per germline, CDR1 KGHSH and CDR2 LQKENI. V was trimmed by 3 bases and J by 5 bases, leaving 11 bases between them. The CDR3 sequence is CASSPRAGHNEQFF. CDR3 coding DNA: TGTGCCAGCTCACCCCGCGCAGGGCACAATGAGCAGTTCTTC.

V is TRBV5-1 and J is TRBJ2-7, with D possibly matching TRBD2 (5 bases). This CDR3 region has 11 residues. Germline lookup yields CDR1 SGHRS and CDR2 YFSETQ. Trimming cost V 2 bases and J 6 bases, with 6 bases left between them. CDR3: CASSFRGEQYF. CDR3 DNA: TGCGCCAGCAGCTTTCGGGGCGAGCAGTACTTC.

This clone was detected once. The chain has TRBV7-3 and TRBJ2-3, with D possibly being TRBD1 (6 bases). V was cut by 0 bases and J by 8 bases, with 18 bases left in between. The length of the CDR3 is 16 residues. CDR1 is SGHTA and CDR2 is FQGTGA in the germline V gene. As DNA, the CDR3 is TGTGCCAGCAGCTTAACGGGCAGGGGATACAGTGGTACGCAGTATTTT. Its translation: CASSLTGRGYSGTQYF.

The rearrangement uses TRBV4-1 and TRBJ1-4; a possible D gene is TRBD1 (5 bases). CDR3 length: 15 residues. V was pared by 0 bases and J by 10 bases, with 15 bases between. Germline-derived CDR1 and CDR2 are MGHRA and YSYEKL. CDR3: CASSQDPNRGGKLFF. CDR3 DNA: TGCGCCAGCAGCCAAGATCCCAACCGGGGGGGAAAACTGTTTTTT.

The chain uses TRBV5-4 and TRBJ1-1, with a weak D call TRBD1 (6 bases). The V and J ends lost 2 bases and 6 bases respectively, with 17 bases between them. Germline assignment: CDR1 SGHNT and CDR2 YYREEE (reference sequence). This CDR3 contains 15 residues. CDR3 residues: CASSFITGKEAEAFF. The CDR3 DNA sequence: TGTGCCAGCAGCTTTATTACAGGGAAAGAGGCTGAAGCTTTCTTT. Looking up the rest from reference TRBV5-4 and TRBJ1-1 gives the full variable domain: ETGVTQSPTHLIKTRGQQVTLRCSSQSGHNTVSWYQQALGQGPQFIFQYYREEENGRGNFPPRFSGLQFPNYSSELNVNALELDDSALYLCASSFITGKEAEAFFGQGTRLTVV.

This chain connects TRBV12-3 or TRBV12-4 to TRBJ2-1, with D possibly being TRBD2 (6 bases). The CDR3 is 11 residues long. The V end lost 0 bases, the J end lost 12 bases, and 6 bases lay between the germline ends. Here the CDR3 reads CASSLAGGQFF. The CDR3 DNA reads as TGTGCCAGCAGTTTAGCGGGGGGGCAGTTCTTC.

DNA for the CDR3: TGCGCCAGCAGCCAAGATCGACGGGTGAGCTACAATGAGCAGTTCTTC. Translation: CASSQDRRVSYNEQFF. The rearrangement uses TRBV4-1 and TRBJ2-1; no reliable D call. CDR1 and CDR2 (germline): MGHRA, YSYEKL. With 0 bases removed from V and 3 bases from J, the gap between germline ends came to 12 bases. The CDR3 totals 16 residues.

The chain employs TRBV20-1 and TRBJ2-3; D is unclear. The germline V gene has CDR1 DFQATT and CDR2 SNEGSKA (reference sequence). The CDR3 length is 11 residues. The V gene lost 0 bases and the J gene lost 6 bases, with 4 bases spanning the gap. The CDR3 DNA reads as TGCAGTGCTAGAGATCGGGATACGCAGTATTTT. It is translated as CSARDRDTQYF.

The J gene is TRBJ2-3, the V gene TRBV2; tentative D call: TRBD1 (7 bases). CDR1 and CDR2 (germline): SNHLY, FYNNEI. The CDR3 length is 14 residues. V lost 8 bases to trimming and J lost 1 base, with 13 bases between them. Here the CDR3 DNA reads TGTGCCAGCGGAGGGACAGAGCGCACAGATACGCAGTATTTT. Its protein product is CASGGTERTDTQYF.

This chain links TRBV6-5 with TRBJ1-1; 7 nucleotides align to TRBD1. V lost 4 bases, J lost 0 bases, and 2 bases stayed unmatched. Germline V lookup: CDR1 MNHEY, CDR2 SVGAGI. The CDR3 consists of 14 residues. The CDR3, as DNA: TGTGCCAGCAGTTTCAGGGGGTTGAACACTGAAGCTTTCTTT. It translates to CASSFRGLNTEAFF.

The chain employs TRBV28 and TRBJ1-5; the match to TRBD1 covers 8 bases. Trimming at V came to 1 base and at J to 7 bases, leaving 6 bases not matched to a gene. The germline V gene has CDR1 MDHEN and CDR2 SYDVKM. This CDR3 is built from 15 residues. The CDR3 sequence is CASSLFAGGGQPQHF. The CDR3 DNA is TGTGCCAGCAGTTTATTTGCAGGGGGCGGACAGCCCCAGCATTTT.

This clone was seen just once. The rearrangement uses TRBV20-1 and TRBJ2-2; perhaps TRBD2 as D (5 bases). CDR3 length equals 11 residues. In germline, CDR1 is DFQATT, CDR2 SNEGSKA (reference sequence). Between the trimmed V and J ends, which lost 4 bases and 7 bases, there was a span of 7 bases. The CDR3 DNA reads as TGCAGTGCTACCGGGGACGGGGAGCTGTTTTTT. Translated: CSATGDGELFF.